The clone carrying this T cell receptor (beta chain) has just a few counts. The target antigen is unknown. There are 15 residues in the CDR3. V lost 3 bases and J lost 9, with 20 bases in between. Germline V gene lookup returns CDR1 MGHRA and CDR2 YSYEKL. These data belong to a study of blood T cells in healthy people across ages. General study findings and limits: Whereas aged donors had fewer naive CD4+ cells, long-lived donors had more of them and higher diversity.

The donors, all healthy, were Caucasians living in Russia, aged about 6 to 90. Combining a sample-barcoded 5' primer with a J-beta primer mix, a second PCR ran for roughly 7 to 12 cycles. Every molecule of cDNA carried a tag from a template-switch adaptor with 12 random nucleotides. From each sample, at least 2.5 million paired-end reads containing CDR3 were obtained. A single record per CDR3 protein comes from TCRdb applying MiXCR to the 5' RACE reads. This table holds about a million distinct CDR3 sequences, roughly 51% found once. V and J are TRBV4-1 and TRBJ2-5; tentatively, D is TRBD2 (5 bases). This TCR came from a woman in her fifties or sixties in good health. The sequenced sample consisted of blood. CDR3 bases: TGCGCCAGCAGCCAGCACCCGGACTCCAGTCAGCCCCAGTACTTC. Its protein product is CASSQHPDSSQPQYF.